This T cell receptor (beta chain) derives from a study of memory CD4+ T cells and cytomegalovirus serostatus. Study summary: This sample comes from healthy Belgian adults, about 10 CMV seropositive, around 26 seronegative. Study-wide results and caveats: Repertoires predicted CMV serostatus with median bootstrapped AUC of around 0.95.

In the study's own analysis: After removing out-of-frame reads, 2,204,828 distinct TCRbeta sequences remained. Assay: immunoSEQ multiplex PCR; the TCRdb copy retains only in-frame clones and omits some. V, J and clone size were drawn from that table, and D and trimming were deduced from the DNA. The data hold about 59,000 clones, with 81% observed a single time. On this clone: The antigen is not known.

Germline CDR1 and CDR2: MDHEN and SYDVKM. V lost 4 bases, J lost 4 bases, and 6 bases stayed unmatched. This CDR3 is 15 amino acids long. Single viable CD3+CD4+CD8-CD45RO+ cells were sorted as the memory CD4+ T cells. Total CD4+ T cells were enriched by CD4 positive selection. The sequenced sample was memory CD4+ T cells from blood. This TCR came from an adult in good health and CMV-seronegative. V gene TRBV28 combines with J gene TRBJ2-3; 9 positions agree with TRBD2. This CDR3 reads CASSSPGLAPDTQYF. In nucleotides, the CDR3 is TGTGCCAGCAGTTCCCCGGGACTAGCCCCAGATACGCAGTATTTT.